These T cell receptor beta chains were read from a single sample in a study of beta chain features in type 1 diabetes. This table comes from immunoSEQ multiplex PCR, and its TCRdb copy is limited to in-frame clones, with some not included. The sample lists 900,000 or so clones; roughly 15% were seen once. The sample consisted of naive CD4+ T cells from blood. These TCRs come from a woman aged 18 to 35 in good health. Both conserved end residues are part of each CDR3. D genes are given only for firm matches. Not every row has a clone size; where given, it reads once, few, many or a size class.

length,size,V,J,D,CDR3,DNA
15,-,TRBV11-2,TRBJ2-1,TRBD1,CASSIGQGYYNEQFF,TGTGCCAGCAGCATCGGACAGGGGTACTACAATGAGCAGTTCTTC
17,-,TRBV7-9,TRBJ2-1,TRBD1,CASSLYLRDRVFHEQFF,TGTGCCAGCAGCTTATACCTTCGGGACAGGGTATTTCATGAGCAGTTCTTC
13,few,TRBV29-1,TRBJ1-1,-,CSVGKQVGTEAFF,TGCAGCGTTGGAAAGCAGGTTGGCACTGAAGCTTTCTTT
19,few,TRBV2,TRBJ2-5,-,CASSEVASGARRGRETQYF,TGTGCCAGCAGTGAAGTGGCTAGCGGAGCCAGGAGGGGGAGAGAGACCCAGTACTTC
15,few,TRBV19,TRBJ2-1,-,CASSIVSGTHNEQFF,TGTGCCAGTAGTATAGTTTCCGGCACCCACAATGAGCAGTTCTTC
15,few,TRBV6-5,TRBJ2-7,TRBD1,CASRPMPGQAYEQYF,TGTGCCAGCAGGCCGATGCCGGGACAGGCTTACGAGCAGTACTTC
15,few,TRBV5-1,TRBJ1-4,-,CASSLGMRGNEKLFF,TGCGCCAGCAGCTTGGGGATGAGGGGTAATGAAAAACTGTTTTTT
11,-,TRBV2,TRBJ1-1,-,CASTRNTEAFF,TGTGCCAGCACACGCAACACTGAAGCTTTCTTT
12,-,TRBV28,TRBJ2-7,-,CASSLQNYEQYF,TGTGCCAGCAGTCTCCAAAACTACGAGCAGTACTTC
14,-,TRBV5-1,TRBJ2-2,-,CASSLNPPTGELFF,TGCGCCAGCAGCTTGAATCCTCCTACCGGGGAGCTGTTTTTT
17,few,TRBV7-2,TRBJ2-4,-,CASSLAPPVLAKNIQYF,TGTGCCAGCAGCTTAGCTCCCCCGGTTCTAGCCAAAAACATTCAGTACTTC
16,-,TRBV7-2,TRBJ1-1,-,CASRNNAGLMNTEAFF,TGTGCCAGCAGAAATAACGCAGGGCTAATGAACACTGAAGCTTTCTTT
14,-,TRBV4-3,TRBJ2-2,-,CASSQGRQAGELFF,TGCGCCAGCAGCCAAGGACGACAGGCCGGGGAGCTGTTTTTT
15,-,TRBV11-2,TRBJ2-3,TRBD2,CASSRTGTSGDTQYF,TGTGCCAGCAGCAGAACCGGGACTAGCGGTGATACGCAGTATTTT
13,few,TRBV11-2,TRBJ2-7,-,CASSLDRERWQYF,TGTGCCAGCAGCTTAGACAGGGAGCGTTGGCAGTACTTC
15,-,TRBV7-3,TRBJ2-7,TRBD2,CASSLNGLADYEQYF,TGTGCCAGCAGCTTAAACGGGCTAGCGGACTACGAGCAGTACTTC
14,-,TRBV4-2,TRBJ2-1,-,CASSPTINYNEQFF,TGTGCCAGCAGCCCGACGATTAACTACAATGAGCAGTTCTTC
14,-,TRBV5-1,TRBJ2-7,TRBD2,CASSPFIAGGLQYF,TGCGCCAGCAGCCCCTTCATAGCGGGAGGGTTGCAGTACTTC
15,-,TRBV15,TRBJ1-4,-,CATSREIVQREKLFF,TGTGCCACCAGCAGAGAAATTGTGCAGCGGGAAAAACTGTTTTTT
15,-,TRBV11-3,TRBJ2-7,TRBD2,CASSRSSGHDYEQYF,TGTGCCAGCAGCCGGTCTAGCGGGCATGACTACGAGCAGTACTTC
15,once,TRBV7-3,TRBJ2-3,TRBD1,CASSRGQTYTDTQYF,TGTGCCAGCAGCAGGGGACAGACATACACAGATACGCAGTATTTT
12,-,TRBV7-9,TRBJ1-4,-,CASSLSTTQLFF,TGTGCCAGCAGCTTAAGTACGACGCAACTGTTTTTT
15,few,TRBV19,TRBJ2-1,TRBD1,CASSRDRGLYNEQFF,TGTGCCAGTAGTCGGGACAGGGGTCTCTACAATGAGCAGTTCTTC
14,few,TRBV28,TRBJ2-3,-,CASSPTQPTDTQYF,TGTGCCAGCAGCCCGACCCAGCCAACAGATACGCAGTATTTT
14,-,TRBV5-1,TRBJ1-1,TRBD1,CASSWQGGNTEAFF,TGCGCCAGCAGCTGGCAGGGGGGGAACACTGAAGCTTTCTTT
15,-,TRBV5-4,TRBJ2-5,TRBD2,CASSLGGSDQETQYF,TGTGCCAGCAGCTTAGGCGGGAGTGACCAAGAGACCCAGTACTTC